Included here is one TCR beta chain sequence, with context. The authors prepared the TCRbeta library with unique molecular identifiers. TCRdb redid the calling of the PCR reads with MiXCR, one entry per CDR3 protein. Of about 370,000 distinct CDR3 sequences detected, around 20% appear once; the ten largest clones hold less than 4.5%. The sample comes from a study of T-cell reconstitution after alpha-beta-depleted transplantation in children. J gave up 1 base and V 5 bases, and 4 bases lay outside the gene matches. Looked up from germline, CDR1 is KGHDR and CDR2 is SFDVKD. The CDR3 runs 16 residues. This sequence joins TRBV24-1 and TRBJ1-5; 10 nucleotides line up with TRBD1. The sample was PBMCs from the stem cell graft donor, taken from the stem cell graft. The TCR was taken from a human donor who donated a stem cell graft to a child with acute myeloid leukemia. The CDR3 DNA is TGTGCCACCAGTGGACAGGGGGCATTAAGCAATCAGCCCCAGCATTTT. Protein sequence: CATSGQGALSNQPQHF.